Described below is a single TCR beta chain sequence and its context. V lost 0 bases, J lost 7 bases, and 15 bases lay in between. The CDR3 has 15 residues. Germline CDR1 is MNHEY and CDR2 is SVGAGI. Study members were between roughly 18 and 100 years old and lived in 20 to 25 US regions. What the recovered Cohort 3 donors had was two negative PCRs, clearance, or symptom resolution. This sample stems from a study of blood T cell repertoires in COVID-19. Study overall: In each case, the material was cDNA or gDNA derived from T cells, B-cell-depleted T cells, or PBMCs.

In the authors' workflow: How many nucleated cells were present was estimated from reference gene primer amplification. Data came from immunoSEQ multiplex PCR; TCRdb stores just in-frame clones and leaves some out. Clone size and the V and J calls come from that table; the DNA yielded D and trimming. The repertoire has around 430,000 clones, roughly 89% of them found once; the top ten carry about 10%. Material: PBMCs or T cells enriched from blood (not recorded which). This chain links TRBV6-5 with TRBJ1-2; D perhaps matches TRBD1 (5 bases). This clonotype was sampled from a woman aged 50 to 65 who had recovered from COVID-19. CDR3 amino acids: CASSYSTGGARGYTF. The CDR3 DNA sequence: TGTGCCAGCAGTTACTCGACCGGCGGGGCACGTGGCTACACCTTC.